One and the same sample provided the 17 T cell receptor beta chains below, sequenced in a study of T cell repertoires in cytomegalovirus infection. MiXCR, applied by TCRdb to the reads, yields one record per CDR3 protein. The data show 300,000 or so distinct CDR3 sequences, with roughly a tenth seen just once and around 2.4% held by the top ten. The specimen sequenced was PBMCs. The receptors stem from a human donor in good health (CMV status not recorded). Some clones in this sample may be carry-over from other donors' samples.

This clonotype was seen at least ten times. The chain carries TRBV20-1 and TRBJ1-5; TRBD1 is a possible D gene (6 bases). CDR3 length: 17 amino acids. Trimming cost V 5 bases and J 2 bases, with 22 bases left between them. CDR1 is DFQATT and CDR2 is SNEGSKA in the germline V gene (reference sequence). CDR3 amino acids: CSARRERGVSGNQPQHF. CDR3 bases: TGCAGTGCTCGCCGGGAGAGGGGGGTGAGTGGCAATCAGCCCCAGCATTTT.

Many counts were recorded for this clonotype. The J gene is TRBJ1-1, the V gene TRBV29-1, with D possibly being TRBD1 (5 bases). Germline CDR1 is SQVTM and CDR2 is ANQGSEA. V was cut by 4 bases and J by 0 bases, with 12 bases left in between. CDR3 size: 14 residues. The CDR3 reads CSVGQGIMNTEAFF. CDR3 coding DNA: TGCAGCGTTGGGCAGGGAATAATGAACACTGAAGCTTTCTTT.

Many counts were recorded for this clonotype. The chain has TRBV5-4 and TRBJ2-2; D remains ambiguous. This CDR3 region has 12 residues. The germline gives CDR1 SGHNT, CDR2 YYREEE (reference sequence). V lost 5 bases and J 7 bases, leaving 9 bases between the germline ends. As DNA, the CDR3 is TGTGCCAGCAGTTCCCTCGGCGGGGAGCTGTTTTTT. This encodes CASSSLGGELFF.

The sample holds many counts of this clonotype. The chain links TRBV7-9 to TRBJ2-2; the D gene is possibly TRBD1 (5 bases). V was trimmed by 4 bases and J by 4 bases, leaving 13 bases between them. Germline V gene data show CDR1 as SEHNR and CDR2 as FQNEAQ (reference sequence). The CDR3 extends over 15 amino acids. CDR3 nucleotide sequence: TGTGCCAGCAGCTCCCTCGGAAGGGGCACCGGGGAGCTGTTTTTT. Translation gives CASSSLGRGTGELFF.

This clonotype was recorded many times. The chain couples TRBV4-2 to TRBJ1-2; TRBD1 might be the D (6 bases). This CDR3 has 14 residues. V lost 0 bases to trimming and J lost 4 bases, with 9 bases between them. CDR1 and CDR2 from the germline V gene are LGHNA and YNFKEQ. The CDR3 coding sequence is TGTGCCAGCAGCCAAGATCTGGGGGCCTATGGCTACACCTTC. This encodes CASSQDLGAYGYTF.

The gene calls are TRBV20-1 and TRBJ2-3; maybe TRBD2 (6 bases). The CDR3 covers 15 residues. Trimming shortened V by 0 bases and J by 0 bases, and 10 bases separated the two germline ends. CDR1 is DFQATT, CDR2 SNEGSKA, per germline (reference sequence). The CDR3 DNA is TGCAGTGCTAGAGATCGGGAGTGGAGCACAGATACGCAGTATTTT. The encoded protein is CSARDREWSTDTQYF.

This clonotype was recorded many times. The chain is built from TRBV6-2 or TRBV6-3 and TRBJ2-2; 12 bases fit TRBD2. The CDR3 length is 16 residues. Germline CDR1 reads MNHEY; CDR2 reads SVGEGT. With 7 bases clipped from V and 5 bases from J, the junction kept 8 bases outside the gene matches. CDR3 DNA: TGTGCCAGCATACCTGGACTAGCGGGACGGACCGGGGAGCTGTTTTTT. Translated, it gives CASIPGLAGRTGELFF.

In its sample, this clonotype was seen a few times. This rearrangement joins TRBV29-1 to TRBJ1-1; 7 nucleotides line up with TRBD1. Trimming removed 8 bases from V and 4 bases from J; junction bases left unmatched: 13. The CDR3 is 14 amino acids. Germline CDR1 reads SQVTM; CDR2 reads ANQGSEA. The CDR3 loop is CSSKLEGASTEAFF. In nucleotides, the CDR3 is TGCAGCTCCAAGTTGGAGGGGGCCAGCACTGAAGCTTTCTTT. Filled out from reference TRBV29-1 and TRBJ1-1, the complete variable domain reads SAVISQKPSRDICQRGTSLTIQCQVDSQVTMMFWYRQQPGQSLTLIATANQGSEATYESGFVIDKFPISRPNLTFSTLTVSNMSPEDSSIYLCSSKLEGASTEAFFGQGTRLTVV.

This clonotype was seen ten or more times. CDR3 bases: TGCGCCAGCAGCCTACCAACGGTAGGTGAGCAGTTCTTC. This translates into CASSLPTVGEQFF. The V call is TRBV5-1, the J call TRBJ2-1; no definite D call. The CDR3 is 13 residues long. Looked up from germline, CDR1 is SGHRS and CDR2 is YFSETQ. The V end was cut by 4 bases, the J end by 9 bases, with 14 bases between.

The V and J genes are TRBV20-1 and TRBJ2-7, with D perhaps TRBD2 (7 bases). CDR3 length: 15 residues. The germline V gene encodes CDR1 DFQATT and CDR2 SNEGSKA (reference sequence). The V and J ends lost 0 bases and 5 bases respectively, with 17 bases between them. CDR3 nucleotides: TGCAGTGCTAGAGATGGGGCGGGGGCGTCTCACGAGCAGTACTTC. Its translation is CSARDGAGASHEQYF.

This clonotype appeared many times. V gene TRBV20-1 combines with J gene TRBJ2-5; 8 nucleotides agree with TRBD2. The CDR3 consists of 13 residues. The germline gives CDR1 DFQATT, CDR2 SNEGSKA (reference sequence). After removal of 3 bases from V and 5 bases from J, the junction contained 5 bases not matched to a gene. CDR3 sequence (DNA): TGCAGTGCTAGTAGCGGGGTAGGGGAGACCCAGTACTTC. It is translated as CSASSGVGETQYF.

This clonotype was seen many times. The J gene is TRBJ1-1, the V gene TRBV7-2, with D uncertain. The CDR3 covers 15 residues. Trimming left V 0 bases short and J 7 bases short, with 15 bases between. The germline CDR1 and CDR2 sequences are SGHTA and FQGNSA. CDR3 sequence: CASSLASTSGIEAFF. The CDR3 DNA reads TGTGCCAGCAGCTTAGCGAGTACCTCGGGAATTGAAGCTTTCTTT.

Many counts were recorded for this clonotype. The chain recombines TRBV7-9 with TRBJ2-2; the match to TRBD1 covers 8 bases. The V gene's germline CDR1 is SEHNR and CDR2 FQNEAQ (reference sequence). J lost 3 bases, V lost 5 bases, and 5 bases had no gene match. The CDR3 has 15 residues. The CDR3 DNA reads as TGTGCCAGCAGCCCCCGGACAGGGCACACCGGGGAGCTGTTTTTT. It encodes CASSPRTGHTGELFF.

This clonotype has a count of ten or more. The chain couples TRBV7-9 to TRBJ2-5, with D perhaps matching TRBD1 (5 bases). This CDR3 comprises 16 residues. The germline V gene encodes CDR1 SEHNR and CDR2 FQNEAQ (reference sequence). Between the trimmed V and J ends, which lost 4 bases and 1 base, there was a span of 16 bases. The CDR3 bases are TGTGCCAGCAGCTCCACAAATGGACACTCCCAAGAGACCCAGTACTTC. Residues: CASSSTNGHSQETQYF.

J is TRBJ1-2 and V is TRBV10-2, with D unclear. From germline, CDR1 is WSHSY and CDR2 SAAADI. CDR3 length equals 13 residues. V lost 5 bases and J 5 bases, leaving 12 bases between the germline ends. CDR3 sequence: CASSPGPRYGYTF. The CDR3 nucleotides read TGCGCCAGCAGTCCTGGACCCCGTTATGGCTACACCTTC.

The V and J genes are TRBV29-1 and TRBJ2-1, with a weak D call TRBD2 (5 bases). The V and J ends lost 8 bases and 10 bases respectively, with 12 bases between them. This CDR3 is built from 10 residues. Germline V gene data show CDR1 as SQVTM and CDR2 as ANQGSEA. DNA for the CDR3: TGCAGCACTGATACGGGGGAGCAGTTCTTC. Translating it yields CSTDTGEQFF.

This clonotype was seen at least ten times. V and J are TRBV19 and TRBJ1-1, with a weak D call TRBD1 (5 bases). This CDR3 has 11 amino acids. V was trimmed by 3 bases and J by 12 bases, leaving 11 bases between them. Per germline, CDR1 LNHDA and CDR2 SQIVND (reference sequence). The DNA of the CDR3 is TGTGCCAGTAGTATTTGGGGGAGTACTTTCTTT. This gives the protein CASSIWGSTFF. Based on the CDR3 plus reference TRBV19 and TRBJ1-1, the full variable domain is DGGITQSPKYLFRKEGQNVTLSCEQNLNHDAMYWYRQDPGQGLRLIYYSQIVNDFQKGDIAEGYSVSREKKESFPLTVTSAQKNPTAFYLCASSIWGSTFFGQGTRLTVV.